The T cell receptor beta chain under discussion was sequenced for a study of cytomegalovirus exposure and HLA in healthy donors. Primers: 60 Vbeta forward and 13 Jbeta reverse. The repertoire was sequenced with immunoSEQ multiplex PCR; TCRdb's copy has only in-frame clones and lacks some. Of fewer than 200,000 clones listed, about 80% are singletons. The germline CDR1 and CDR2 sequences are SQVTM and ANQGSEA. The CDR3 runs to 12 residues. After removal of 7 bases from V and 4 bases from J, the junction contained 4 bases not matched to a gene. Every donor was a healthy person donating bone marrow. The rearrangement joins TRBV29-1 to TRBJ1-1; 9 bases match TRBD1. The TCR sequence derives from a man in his forties or fifties in good health and CMV-seronegative. The sample consisted of PBMCs. DNA of the CDR3: TGCAGCGCCGGGACAGGGAGCACTGAAGCTTTCTTT. Translation: CSAGTGSTEAFF.